The clone carrying this T cell receptor (beta chain) was counted ten times or more. Arm-PCR of CDR3 regions and iRepertoire HTBI primers were the basis on which TCR beta libraries were built. One entry per CDR3 protein results from TCRdb running MiXCR on the multiplex PCR reads. The profile shows roughly 610,000 distinct CDR3 sequences, around 15% of them singletons. V was pared by 5 bases and J by 2 bases, with 10 bases between. This CDR3 comprises 13 residues. Per the germline V gene, CDR1 is ENHRY and CDR2 is SYGVKD. This sample was included in a study of regulatory T cells in long-lasting Graves disease. Study in general: Graves' patients with a new diagnosis had received antithyroid drugs under 3 months.

Time point: newly diagnosed GD, antithyroid drugs for less than 3 months. The TCR library used RNA extracted from PBMCs. This sample was also put to use in a study of T cells in Graves' hyperthyroidism and ophthalmopathy. That study adds: Patients with uncontrolled infections, other autoimmune diseases, pregnancy or lactation were excluded.

This clonotype was sampled from a man younger than 30 with Graves disease. The chain carries TRBV10-3 and TRBJ2-7; no definite D call. The specimen comprised peripheral blood mononuclear cells (PBMCs), sampled at new diagnosis, from a patient treated with antithyroid drugs. CDR3 bases: TGTGCCATCAGTACCCAGGATACCTACGAGCAGTACTTC. Protein sequence: CAISTQDTYEQYF.